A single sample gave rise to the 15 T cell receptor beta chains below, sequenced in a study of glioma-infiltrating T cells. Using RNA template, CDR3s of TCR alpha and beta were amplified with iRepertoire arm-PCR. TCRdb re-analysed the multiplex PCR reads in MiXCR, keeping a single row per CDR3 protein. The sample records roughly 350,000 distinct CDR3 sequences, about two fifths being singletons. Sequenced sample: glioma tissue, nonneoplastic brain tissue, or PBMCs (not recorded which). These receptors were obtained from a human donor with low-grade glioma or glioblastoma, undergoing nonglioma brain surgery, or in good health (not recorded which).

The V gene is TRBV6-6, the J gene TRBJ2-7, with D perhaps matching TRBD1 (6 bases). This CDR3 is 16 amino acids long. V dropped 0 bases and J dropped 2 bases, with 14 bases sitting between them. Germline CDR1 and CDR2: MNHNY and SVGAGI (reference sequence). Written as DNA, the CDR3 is TGTGCCAGCAGTTACTCTCTCAAGGGGGTCCCCTACGAGCAGTACTTC. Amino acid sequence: CASSYSLKGVPYEQYF.

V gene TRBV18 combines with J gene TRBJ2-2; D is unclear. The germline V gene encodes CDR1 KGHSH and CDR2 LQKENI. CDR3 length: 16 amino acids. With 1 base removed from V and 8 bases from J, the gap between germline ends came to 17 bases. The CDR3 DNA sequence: TGTGCCAGCTCACCACTGGGCACGGGCGTCACTGGGGAGCTGTTTTTT. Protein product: CASSPLGTGVTGELFF.

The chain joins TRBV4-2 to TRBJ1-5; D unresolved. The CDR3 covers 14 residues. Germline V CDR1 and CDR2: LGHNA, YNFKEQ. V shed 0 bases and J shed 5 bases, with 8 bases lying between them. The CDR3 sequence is CASSQERVYQPQHF. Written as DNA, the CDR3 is TGTGCCAGCAGCCAAGAGAGGGTTTATCAGCCCCAGCATTTT.

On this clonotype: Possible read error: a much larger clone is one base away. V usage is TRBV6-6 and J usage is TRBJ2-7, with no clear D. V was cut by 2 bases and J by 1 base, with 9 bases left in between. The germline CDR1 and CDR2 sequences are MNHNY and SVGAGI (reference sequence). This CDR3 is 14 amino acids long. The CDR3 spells CASSYDKDSYEQYF. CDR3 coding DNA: TGTGCCAGCAGTTACGACAAGGATTCCTACGAGCAGTACTTC.

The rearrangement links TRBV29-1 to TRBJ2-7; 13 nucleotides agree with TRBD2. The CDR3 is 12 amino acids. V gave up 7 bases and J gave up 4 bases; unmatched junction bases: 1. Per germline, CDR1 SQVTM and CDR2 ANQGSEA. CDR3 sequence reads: CSGLAGGYEQYF. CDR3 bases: TGCAGCGGACTAGCGGGAGGATACGAGCAGTACTTC.

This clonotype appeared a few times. The DNA of the CDR3 is TGTGCCAGCAGTTTATTCGGTTTGGAGCAGTACTTC. The encoded protein is CASSLFGLEQYF. This chain connects TRBV28 to TRBJ2-7; no definite D call. This CDR3 has 12 amino acids. V gave up 1 base and J gave up 7 bases, with 8 bases separating them. Germline V gene sequence: CDR1 MDHEN, CDR2 SYDVKM.

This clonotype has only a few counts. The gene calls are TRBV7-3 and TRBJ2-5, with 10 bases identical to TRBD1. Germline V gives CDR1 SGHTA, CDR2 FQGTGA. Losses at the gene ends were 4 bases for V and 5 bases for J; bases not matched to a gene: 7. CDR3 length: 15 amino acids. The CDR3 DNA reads TGTGCCAGCAGCTCGACAGGGGGCGTGAGTGAGACCCAGTACTTC. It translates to CASSSTGGVSETQYF.

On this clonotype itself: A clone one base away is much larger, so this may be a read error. In nucleotides, the CDR3 is TGTGCCAGCGAGCGGGGATCGGGAGATCAGCCCCAGCATTTT. Encoded protein: CASERGSGDQPQHF. This chain joins TRBV28 and TRBJ1-5; D unresolved. This CDR3 region has 14 residues. Germline lookup yields CDR1 MDHEN and CDR2 SYDVKM. V was trimmed by 8 bases and J by 5 bases, leaving 16 bases between them.

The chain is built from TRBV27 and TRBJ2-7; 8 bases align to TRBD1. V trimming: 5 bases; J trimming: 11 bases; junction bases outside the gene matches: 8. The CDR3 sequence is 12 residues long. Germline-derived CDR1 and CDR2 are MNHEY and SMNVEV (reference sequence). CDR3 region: CASSAWTGWEYF. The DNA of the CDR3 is TGTGCCAGCAGTGCGTGGACAGGGTGGGAGTACTTC.

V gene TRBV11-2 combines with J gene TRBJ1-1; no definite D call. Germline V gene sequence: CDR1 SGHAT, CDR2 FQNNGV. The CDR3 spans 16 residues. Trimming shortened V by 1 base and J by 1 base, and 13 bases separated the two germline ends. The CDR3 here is CASSLGHMEGNTEAFF. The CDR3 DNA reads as TGTGCCAGCAGCTTAGGCCACATGGAGGGGAACACTGAAGCTTTCTTT.

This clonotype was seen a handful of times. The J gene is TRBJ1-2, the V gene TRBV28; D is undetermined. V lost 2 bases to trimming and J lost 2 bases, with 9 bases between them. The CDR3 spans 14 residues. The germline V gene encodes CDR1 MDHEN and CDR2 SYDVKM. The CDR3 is CASSLPEGNYGYTF. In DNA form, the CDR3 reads TGTGCCAGCAGTTTACCGGAGGGAAACTATGGCTACACCTTC.

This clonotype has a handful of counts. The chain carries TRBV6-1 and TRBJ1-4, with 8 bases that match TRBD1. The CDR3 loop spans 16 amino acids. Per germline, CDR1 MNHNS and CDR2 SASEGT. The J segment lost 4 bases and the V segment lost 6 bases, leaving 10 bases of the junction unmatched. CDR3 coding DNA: TGTGCCAGCAGATCCCCAGCTGACAGGGGTAATGAAAAACTGTTTTTT. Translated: CASRSPADRGNEKLFF.

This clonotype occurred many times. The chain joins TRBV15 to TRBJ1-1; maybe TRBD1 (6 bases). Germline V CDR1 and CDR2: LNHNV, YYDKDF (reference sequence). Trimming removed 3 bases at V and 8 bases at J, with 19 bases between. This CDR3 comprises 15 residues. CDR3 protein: CATSRLQGLLGEAFF. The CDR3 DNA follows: TGTGCCACCAGCAGGCTACAGGGCCTCCTCGGGGAAGCTTTCTTT.

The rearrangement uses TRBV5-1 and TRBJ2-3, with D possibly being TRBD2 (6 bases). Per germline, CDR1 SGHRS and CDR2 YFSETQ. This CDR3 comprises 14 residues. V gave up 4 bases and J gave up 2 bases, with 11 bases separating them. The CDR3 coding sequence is TGCGCCAGCAGCCCCGGAGGGACCACAGATACGCAGTATTTT. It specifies CASSPGGTTDTQYF.

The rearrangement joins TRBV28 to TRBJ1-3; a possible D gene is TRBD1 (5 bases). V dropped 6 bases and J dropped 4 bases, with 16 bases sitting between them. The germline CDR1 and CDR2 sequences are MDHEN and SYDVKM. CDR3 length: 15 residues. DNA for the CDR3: TGTGCCAGCAGAGGTACAGGTCTTCGGGGAAACACCATATATTTT. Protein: CASRGTGLRGNTIYF.